Sequencing of this TCR beta chain was carried out in a study of T-cell reconstitution after alpha-beta-depleted transplantation in children. TCRbeta library preparation incorporated unique molecular identifiers. Each CDR3 protein gets one entry after TCRdb re-called the PCR reads with MiXCR. Of more than 550,000 distinct CDR3 sequences listed, about 11% are singletons. This clonotype was detected many times. Its ends do not fully match the called genes, so a read error is possible. The CDR3 covers 14 residues. The origin of this receptor is a human donor who donated a stem cell graft to a child with acute myeloid leukemia. The starting material was PBMCs from the stem cell graft donor, obtained from the stem cell graft. The chain is built from TRBV12-3 or TRBV12-4 and TRBJ1-5; the match to TRBD1 covers 8 bases. CDR3 amino acids: CASSPDRGLRPQQF. As DNA, the CDR3 is TGTGCCAGCAGTCCCGACAGGGGACTGAGACCCCAGCAATTT.